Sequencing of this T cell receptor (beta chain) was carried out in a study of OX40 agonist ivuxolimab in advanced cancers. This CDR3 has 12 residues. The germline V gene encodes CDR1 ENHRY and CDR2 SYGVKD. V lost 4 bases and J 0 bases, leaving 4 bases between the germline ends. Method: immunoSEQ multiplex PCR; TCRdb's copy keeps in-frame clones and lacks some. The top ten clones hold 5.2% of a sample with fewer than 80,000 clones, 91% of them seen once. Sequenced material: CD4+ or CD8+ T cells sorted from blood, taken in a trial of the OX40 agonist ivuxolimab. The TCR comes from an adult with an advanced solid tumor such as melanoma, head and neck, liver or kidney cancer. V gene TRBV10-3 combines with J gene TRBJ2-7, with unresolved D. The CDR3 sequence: CAISGNSYEQYF. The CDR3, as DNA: TGTGCCATCAGTGGCAACTCCTACGAGCAGTACTTC.